Below are 8 T cell receptor beta chains sequenced from a single sample in a study of identical twins listed by TCRdb under 2016. The library was built by means of 5' RACE. Instrument on record: Illumina HiSeq 2000. In-frame beta chains were kept once TCRdb had trimmed the public reads at Q25 with fastp and called clones with MiXCR. Merged by CDR3 protein, the rows form single entries marked with the most common genes and DNA. In this sample the table shows some 560,000 distinct CDR3 sequences, 9% to 10% of which occur a single time. Roughly 3% of the sample is taken by the ten largest. This sample also belongs to another study, concerning yellow fever vaccine responses in identical twins.

Sequencing was carried out using PBMCs. These receptors all come from a woman in her late teens or twenties in good health.

This clonotype was counted between two and nine times. This sequence joins TRBV12-3 or TRBV12-4 and TRBJ2-1; TRBD2 matches 12 bases. J gave up 10 bases and V 5 bases, and 12 bases lay outside the gene matches. This CDR3 comprises 16 residues. The CDR3 region has the DNA TGTGCCAGCAGTCCCTCGGGGCTAGCGGGAGGGGGGGAGCAGTTCTTC. Translated: CASSPSGLAGGGEQFF.

The chain employs TRBV4-3 and TRBJ2-3; 11 nucleotides match TRBD2. Germline trimming cut 2 bases from V and 3 bases from J; bases unmatched to any gene: 7. The CDR3 extends over 17 amino acids. Germline V gene sequence: CDR1 LGHNA, CDR2 YSLEER. The CDR3 loop is CASSQHTSGSRTDTQYF. The CDR3 DNA follows: TGCGCCAGCAGCCAACACACTAGCGGGAGTAGGACAGATACGCAGTATTTT.

The CDR3 DNA reads TGTGCCAGCAGCCTGTCATATGGGGTCTACAATGAGCAGTTCTTC. It is translated as CASSLSYGVYNEQFF. V gene TRBV27 combines with J gene TRBJ2-1; D ambiguous. This CDR3 has 15 amino acids. Between the trimmed V and J ends, which lost 6 bases and 3 bases, there was a span of 15 bases. The germline gives CDR1 MNHEY, CDR2 SMNVEV (reference sequence).

This clonotype was picked up a small number of times. The chain is built from TRBV20-1 and TRBJ2-1; 11 bases match TRBD2. CDR1 and CDR2 from the germline V gene are DFQATT and SNEGSKA (reference sequence). The CDR3 consists of 15 residues. The ends lost 1 base at V and 8 bases at J; junction bases unmatched: 7. CDR3 DNA sequence: TGCAGTGCTAGAGTAGCGGGAGGGTGGGACGATGAGCAGTTCTTC. It is translated as CSARVAGGWDDEQFF.

This clonotype was observed many times. This sequence joins TRBV5-1 and TRBJ2-1; TRBD1 matches 7 bases. V shed 4 bases and J 7 bases; nucleotides not matched to a gene: 5. CDR3 length equals 13 residues. Per the germline V gene, CDR1 is SGHRS and CDR2 is YFSETQ. CDR3 in amino acids: CASSTDRVNEQFF. Written as DNA, the CDR3 is TGCGCCAGCAGCACTGACAGGGTGAATGAGCAGTTCTTC. The full variable domain, with the rest looked up from reference TRBV5-1 and TRBJ2-1, is KAGVTQTPRYLIKTRGQQVTLSCSPISGHRSVSWYQQTPGQGLQFLFEYFSETQRNKGNFPGRFSGRQFSNSRSEMNVSTLELGDSALYLCASSTDRVNEQFFGPGTRLTVL.

The V gene is TRBV20-1, the J gene TRBJ2-1, with no clear D. CDR1 and CDR2 (germline): DFQATT, SNEGSKA (reference sequence). The CDR3 is 14 residues long. V lost 2 bases and J 3 bases, leaving 11 bases between the germline ends. The CDR3 sequence is CSARHISSYNEQFF. The CDR3 nucleotides read TGCAGTGCTAGACATATATCCAGCTACAATGAGCAGTTCTTC.

CDR3 amino acids: CASSQERGEVQETQYF. The CDR3 DNA reads TGCGCCAGCAGCCAAGAGAGGGGGGAGGTCCAAGAGACCCAGTACTTC. The chain employs TRBV4-3 and TRBJ2-5, with D perhaps TRBD1 or TRBD2 (6 bases each). This CDR3 spans 16 amino acids. CDR1 is LGHNA, CDR2 YSLEER, per germline. Trimming pared 0 bases from V and 1 base from J, leaving 12 bases between.

This clonotype was detected ten times or more. The gene calls are TRBV29-1 and TRBJ2-1, with D possibly being TRBD1 or TRBD2 (5 bases each). V was pared by 4 bases and J by 11 bases, with 18 bases between. There are 13 residues in the CDR3. Germline CDR1 reads SQVTM; CDR2 reads ANQGSEA. CDR3 amino acids: CSVAGAGPKKQFF. DNA of the CDR3: TGCAGCGTTGCTGGGGCGGGTCCGAAAAAGCAGTTCTTC.